These 20 T cell receptor beta chains share one sample of origin, sequenced in a study of blood T cell repertoires in COVID-19. Method: immunoSEQ multiplex PCR; TCRdb's copy keeps in-frame clones and lacks some. This table holds some 70,000 clones, 65% to 85% found once. The sample was peripheral blood. The receptor source for this set is a woman aged 60 to 75 with acute or convalescent COVID-19.

The chain is built from TRBV5-8 and TRBJ1-4; D gene ambiguous. Germline loops: CDR1 SGHTS, CDR2 YDEGEE. This CDR3 region has 15 residues. The germline V and J ends were trimmed by 1 base and 8 bases, with 15 bases remaining between them. The CDR3 DNA reads as TGTGCCAGCAGCTTGCGGGAACCCCTGGAGGAAAAACTGTTTTTT. This sequence encodes CASSLREPLEEKLFF.

This clone was observed a few times. The rearrangement uses TRBV7-2 and TRBJ1-3; D might be TRBD1 (5 bases). The germline V and J ends were trimmed by 1 base and 0 bases, with 7 bases remaining between them. CDR3 size: 15 residues. Per the germline V gene, CDR1 is SGHTA and CDR2 is FQGNSA. CDR3 protein: CASSLDGGSGNTIYF. The CDR3 DNA is TGTGCCAGCAGCTTAGACGGGGGCTCTGGAAACACCATATATTTT.

The chain combines TRBV6-6 with TRBJ2-7; D remains ambiguous. CDR1 and CDR2 from the germline V gene are MNHNY and SVGAGI (reference sequence). The V gene lost 6 bases and the J gene lost 0 bases, with 12 bases spanning the gap. The CDR3 covers 14 residues. Here the CDR3 DNA reads TGTGCCAGCAGCTCCCGTCCCAGCTCCTACGAGCAGTACTTC. Amino acids: CASSSRPSSYEQYF.

This rearrangement joins TRBV30 to TRBJ2-3; 8 positions match TRBD2. Trimming at V came to 4 bases and at J to 13 bases, leaving 16 bases not matched to a gene. The CDR3 runs to 14 residues. CDR1 GTSNPN and CDR2 SVGIG come from the germline V gene (reference sequence). The chain's CDR3 is CAWTPSGGGPRKYF. CDR3 bases: TGTGCCTGGACCCCCAGCGGCGGGGGGCCCCGTAAGTATTTT.

The chain is built from TRBV19 and TRBJ1-1; no clear D gene. In germline, CDR1 is LNHDA, CDR2 SQIVND (reference sequence). CDR3 length: 15 residues. V was pared by 3 bases and J by 1 base, with 12 bases between. The CDR3 DNA sequence: TGTGCCAGTAGTATGGCGGATCGTAGGAACACTGAAGCTTTCTTT. This gives the protein CASSMADRRNTEAFF. The full variable domain, with the rest looked up from reference TRBV19 and TRBJ1-1, is DGGITQSPKYLFRKEGQNVTLSCEQNLNHDAMYWYRQDPGQGLRLIYYSQIVNDFQKGDIAEGYSVSREKKESFPLTVTSAQKNPTAFYLCASSMADRRNTEAFFGQGTRLTVV.

The V and J genes are TRBV4-1 and TRBJ1-2; maybe TRBD1 (5 bases). The V and J ends lost 1 base and 3 bases respectively, with 18 bases between them. This CDR3 contains 17 residues. Per the germline V gene, CDR1 is MGHRA and CDR2 is YSYEKL. The CDR3 protein is CASSQAPGAFDYYGYTF. CDR3 coding DNA: TGCGCCAGCAGCCAAGCCCCTGGGGCGTTTGACTACTATGGCTACACCTTC.

The V and J genes are TRBV4-1 and TRBJ2-7; 12 bases match TRBD2. This CDR3 region has 18 residues. The germline CDR1 and CDR2 sequences are MGHRA and YSYEKL. J gave up 7 bases and V 0 bases, and 13 bases lay outside the gene matches. The CDR3 region is CASSQDRASGGAEGEQYF. CDR3 nucleotides: TGCGCCAGCAGCCAAGATAGGGCTAGCGGGGGGGCCGAGGGTGAGCAGTACTTC.

The chain links TRBV3-1 (or the pseudogene TRBV3-2) to TRBJ1-4, with D hard to call. The CDR3 runs to 17 residues. The germline gives CDR1 LGHDT, CDR2 YNNKEL (reference sequence). Trimming stripped 1 base from V and 5 bases from J, with 17 bases between. The CDR3 DNA reads TGTGCCAGCAGCCAAGGAATGCCAGTTCGCCCGAATGAAAAACTGTTTTTT. Protein product: CASSQGMPVRPNEKLFF.

The J gene is TRBJ1-4, the V gene TRBV4-2; D perhaps matches TRBD1 (5 bases). This CDR3 comprises 15 residues. CDR1 LGHNA and CDR2 YNFKEQ come from the germline V gene. Trimming took off 0 bases at V and 7 bases at J, with 12 bases between the two ends. CDR3 in DNA: TGTGCCAGCAGCCAAGAAGCCACCAGGGTTGAAAAACTGTTTTTT. It encodes CASSQEATRVEKLFF.

The rearrangement joins TRBV5-1 to TRBJ1-1; TRBD1 agrees at 12 bases. The germline CDR1 and CDR2 sequences are SGHRS and YFSETQ. The CDR3 is 15 residues long. V shed 3 bases and J 5 bases; nucleotides not matched to a gene: 5. CDR3 sequence (DNA): TGCGCCAGCAGCTCCGGGACAGGGGGCATGACTGAAGCTTTCTTT. This gives the protein CASSSGTGGMTEAFF.

This chain connects TRBV24-1 to TRBJ2-1; D not resolved. Deletions cut 3 bases from V and 9 bases from J, with 8 bases between. CDR3 length equals 12 residues. CDR1 is KGHDR, CDR2 SFDVKD, per germline. CDR3 nucleotide sequence: TGTGCCACCAGTGATCGTAGGAGTGAGCAGTTCTTC. It codes for CATSDRRSEQFF.

The J gene is TRBJ2-2, the V gene TRBV18; D not resolved. The V gene lost 2 bases and the J gene lost 4 bases, with 8 bases spanning the gap. CDR3 size: 14 residues. CDR1 is KGHSH and CDR2 is LQKENI in the germline V gene. Written as DNA, the CDR3 is TGTGCCAGCTCACCAAGACATTCCACCGGGGAGCTGTTTTTT. It is translated as CASSPRHSTGELFF.

The V gene is TRBV7-9, the J gene TRBJ1-1; no firm D call. Germline CDR1 is SEHNR and CDR2 is FQNEAQ (reference sequence). This CDR3 region has 13 residues. The V end was cut by 4 bases, the J end by 6 bases, with 12 bases between. CDR3 sequence reads: CASSSFEISEAFF. As DNA, the CDR3 is TGTGCCAGCAGCTCCTTCGAGATCTCTGAAGCTTTCTTT.

This clone appeared a few times. The chain recombines TRBV20-1 with TRBJ1-1; no firm D call. With 3 bases removed from V and 1 base from J, the gap between germline ends came to 12 bases. The CDR3 sequence is 14 residues long. The germline CDR1 and CDR2 sequences are DFQATT and SNEGSKA (reference sequence). CDR3 in amino acids: CSASRGSQNTEAFF. Written as DNA, the CDR3 is TGCAGTGCTAGTCGCGGCAGCCAGAACACTGAAGCTTTCTTT.

The rearrangement joins TRBV2 to TRBJ1-5; tentatively, D is TRBD1 (6 bases). Per the germline V gene, CDR1 is SNHLY and CDR2 is FYNNEI. The V and J ends lost 5 bases and 11 bases respectively, with 10 bases between them. CDR3 length: 11 amino acids. The CDR3 region has the DNA TGTGCCAGCAGTTCTGGACAGTCCCAGCATTTT. It encodes CASSSGQSQHF.

The chain has TRBV10-3 and TRBJ2-2, with D possibly being TRBD1 (5 bases). Germline values: CDR1 ENHRY, CDR2 SYGVKD. The CDR3 spans 14 residues. V was cut by 6 bases and J by 2 bases, with 10 bases left in between. The CDR3 DNA sequence: TGTGCCATCAGAACGACAGATAACACCGGGGAGCTGTTTTTT. It translates to CAIRTTDNTGELFF.

This chain links TRBV5-1 with TRBJ2-2; TRBD2 agrees at 9 bases. Germline CDR1 and CDR2: SGHRS and YFSETQ. The CDR3 runs 16 residues. Unmatched junction bases numbered 8, after V lost 4 bases and J lost 4 bases. For the CDR3, the DNA is TGCGCCAGCAGCCCCCAGGGCGGGGGGGCCACCGGGGAGCTGTTTTTT. It yields the protein CASSPQGGGATGELFF.

This rearrangement joins TRBV6-5 to TRBJ1-1, with D unclear. Germline values: CDR1 MNHEY, CDR2 SVGAGI. With 2 bases removed from V and 7 bases from J, the gap between germline ends came to 14 bases. The CDR3 runs 14 residues. In DNA, the CDR3 is TGTGCCAGCAGTTACCGGACGGGAGCAAGTGAAGCTTTCTTT. This encodes CASSYRTGASEAFF.

The V gene is TRBV6-5, the J gene TRBJ2-3; TRBD2 agrees at 8 bases. The CDR3 loop spans 14 amino acids. The J segment lost 2 bases and the V segment lost 6 bases, leaving 4 bases of the junction unmatched. Germline V gene lookup returns CDR1 MNHEY and CDR2 SVGAGI. CDR3 loop: CASSGRDFTDTQYF. The CDR3 nucleotides read TGTGCCAGCAGCGGGAGGGACTTCACAGATACGCAGTATTTT.

This chain joins TRBV5-1 and TRBJ2-3, with D perhaps TRBD2 (7 bases). This CDR3 comprises 16 residues. The germline CDR1 and CDR2 sequences are SGHRS and YFSETQ. V lost 0 bases and J lost 3, with 14 bases in between. The CDR3 protein is CASSLAGGRRTDTQYF. The CDR3 coding sequence is TGCGCCAGCAGCTTGGCCGGGGGGCGCAGGACAGATACGCAGTATTTT.